This record covers a single T cell receptor (beta chain). Its antigen is not identified. The data originate from a study of T cell responses to AZD1222 COVID-19 vaccine. Study-wide results and caveats: Targets within unmutated variant regions were reportedly found for nearly half of spike-specific TCRs. When two AZD1222 doses had been given, Spike-specific TCR breadth and depth rose. Researchers took repertoire samples only after the peak T cell response had come. Donors, mostly white British, included more females; clonal diversity was possibly underestimated.

The method was immunoSEQ multiplex PCR; TCRdb's version includes in-frame clones alone and lacks a portion of them. The table records about 160,000 clones, around 92% of them present only once. The material was peripheral blood, obtained on day 0 of MenACWY control vaccination. This TCR was sampled from an adult in good health.

CDR3 DNA: TGTGCCAGCAGTTATCGGGCAGGGGGCCTTAGCTCCTATAATTCACCCCTCCACTTT. Its protein is CASSYRAGGLSSYNSPLHF. The V gene is TRBV28, the J gene TRBJ1-6; TRBD1 matches at 8 bases. With 4 bases clipped from V and 0 bases from J, the junction kept 11 bases outside the gene matches. The CDR3 sequence is 19 residues long. The germline gives CDR1 MDHEN, CDR2 SYDVKM.